The next 20 T cell receptor beta chains were all read from a single sample in a study of T-cell memory formation after mild COVID-19. Each CDR3 protein gets one entry after TCRdb re-called the 5' RACE reads with MiXCR. The sample lists a few hundred thousand distinct CDR3 sequences, roughly a fifth seen once, with 20% to 25% in the top ten. Sequenced material: PBMCs or a T cell subset sorted from them (not recorded which). The origin of the receptors is a young man who had mild COVID-19 (a few samples of this study predate the infection). Cell type and time point are not known.

The genes are TRBV5-1 and TRBJ2-7; 10 bases are a match to TRBD1. This CDR3 has 15 residues. Germline V CDR1 and CDR2: SGHRS, YFSETQ. V trimming: 5 bases; J trimming: 4 bases; junction bases outside the gene matches: 9. This chain's CDR3 is CASSPGTGEWYEQYV. The CDR3 DNA reads TGCGCCAGCAGTCCCGGGACAGGGGAGTGGTACGAGCAGTACGTC.

This clonotype was seen more than once but under ten times. The chain has TRBV6-5 and TRBJ2-2; D gene unclear. Germline loops: CDR1 MNHEY, CDR2 SVGAGI. CDR3 length equals 12 residues. V was pared by 5 bases and J by 4 bases, with 5 bases between. The CDR3 reads CASSHATGELFF. CDR3 DNA: TGTGCCAGCAGTCACGCCACCGGGGAGCTGTTTTTT.

This clonotype was counted only a few times. The chain is built from TRBV6-5 and TRBJ2-7; 11 bases line up with TRBD1. With 9 bases clipped from V and 5 bases from J, the junction kept 6 bases outside the gene matches. The CDR3 is 13 amino acids. The germline CDR1 and CDR2 sequences are MNHEY and SVGAGI. The CDR3 DNA reads TGTGCCAGTGGACAGGGGGCGCCGCACGAGCAGTACTTC. Its translation: CASGQGAPHEQYF.

A few counts support this clonotype. The rearrangement joins TRBV4-3 to TRBJ1-1, with 7 bases fitting TRBD1. With V trimmed by 0 bases and J by 7 bases, 11 bases remained unmatched. Germline V gene sequence: CDR1 LGHNA, CDR2 YSLEER. This CDR3 comprises 16 residues. The CDR3 coding sequence is TGCGCCAGCAGCCAAGATCCTCGGACAGGCAGAGTTGAAGCTTTCTTT. It specifies CASSQDPRTGRVEAFF.

This clonotype was observed a handful of times. The gene calls are TRBV5-1 and TRBJ2-5; TRBD2 is a possible D gene (6 bases). Looked up from germline, CDR1 is SGHRS and CDR2 is YFSETQ. The CDR3 runs to 16 residues. V was clipped by 4 bases and J by 3 bases, with 19 bases between them. The CDR3 region has the DNA TGCGCCAGCAGCCTGGGCTTGCGGGGAGCTAAAGAGACCCAGTACTTC. It is translated as CASSLGLRGAKETQYF.

This clonotype was seen many times. The gene calls are TRBV10-3 and TRBJ2-3, with 9 bases fitting TRBD1. The trim removed 6 bases at V and 4 bases at J, leaving 5 bases unmatched. From germline, CDR1 is ENHRY and CDR2 SYGVKD. This CDR3 contains 14 residues. The CDR3 loop is CAIRKQGAADTQYF. The CDR3 DNA reads TGTGCCATCAGAAAACAGGGGGCCGCAGATACGCAGTATTTT.

This clonotype showed up just a few times. V usage is TRBV6-1 and J usage is TRBJ1-3; D is uncertain. Germline CDR1 and CDR2: MNHNS and SASEGT. V dropped 4 bases and J dropped 0 bases, with 10 bases sitting between them. The CDR3 is 15 amino acids. CDR3 sequence (DNA): TGTGCCAGCAGTGGCTCCGACTTCTCTGGAAACACCATATATTTT. Its protein product is CASSGSDFSGNTIYF.

This clonotype has only a few counts. The chain joins TRBV21-1 to TRBJ2-7; TRBD1, as called in the table, went unchecked against the DNA. TRBV21-1 counts as a pseudogene. This CDR3 is 15 amino acids long. CDR3 nucleotide sequence: TGTGCCAGCAGCAGCGTCGACAGGCATTTCTACGAGCAGTACGTC. This codes for CASSSVDRHFYEQYV.

This chain joins TRBV5-1 and TRBJ1-6; 7 bases agree with TRBD1. From germline, CDR1 is SGHRS and CDR2 YFSETQ. With V trimmed by 3 bases and J by 9 bases, 6 bases remained unmatched. CDR3 size: 14 residues. In DNA form, the CDR3 reads TGCGCCAGCAGCTCTACAGGGGATAGTTCACCCCTCCACTTT. Translated, it gives CASSSTGDSSPLHF.

The rearrangement uses TRBV28 and TRBJ1-4, with 9 bases lining up with TRBD1. CDR1 is MDHEN, CDR2 SYDVKM, per germline. The V segment lost 6 bases and the J segment 9 bases; nucleotides outside the gene matches: 11. The CDR3 consists of 15 residues. The CDR3 DNA sequence: TGTGCCAGCAGCCTCCCGACAGGGGGACGGAAAAAACTGTTTTTT. Residues: CASSLPTGGRKKLFF.

This chain links TRBV2 with TRBJ2-1; TRBD2 matches at 11 bases. V gave up 4 bases and J gave up 7 bases; unmatched junction bases: 3. This CDR3 spans 14 amino acids. The germline V gene has CDR1 SNHLY and CDR2 FYNNEI. The DNA of the CDR3 is TGTGCCAGCAGTGTAGCGGGGGGGCAAAATGAGCAGTTCTTC. Protein sequence: CASSVAGGQNEQFF. Full variable domain (rest looked up from reference TRBV2 and TRBJ2-1): EPEVTQTPSHQVTQMGQEVILRCVPISNHLYFYWYRQILGQKVEFLVSFYNNEISEKSEIFDDQFSVERPDGSNFTLKIRSTKLEDSAMYFCASSVAGGQNEQFFGPGTRLTVL.

V and J are TRBV6-5 and TRBJ2-2; maybe TRBD2 (5 bases). Germline CDR1 MNHEY, CDR2 SVGAGI. The ends were cut back, 2 bases at V and 6 bases at J, with 13 bases in the middle. This CDR3 region has 15 residues. The CDR3 coding sequence is TGTGCCAGCAGTTACGGTTGGGAAGCGGCCGGGGAGCTGTTTTTT. It yields the protein CASSYGWEAAGELFF.

This clonotype has just a few counts. This chain uses TRBV9 with TRBJ1-2; D is undetermined. V was trimmed by 0 bases and J by 8 bases, leaving 11 bases between them. Germline V CDR1 and CDR2: SGDLS, YYNGEE. The CDR3 runs 13 residues. The CDR3 nucleotides read TGTGCCAGCAGCGTAGGGGGAGTTGGAGGCTACACCTTC. It translates to CASSVGGVGGYTF. The full variable domain, rest sourced from reference TRBV9 and TRBJ1-2, is DSGVTQTPKHLITATGQRVTLRCSPRSGDLSVYWYQQSLDQGLQFLIQYYNGEERAKGNILERFSAQQFPDLHSELNLSSLELGDSALYFCASSVGGVGGYTFGSGTRLTVV.

This chain links TRBV6-2 or TRBV6-3 with TRBJ2-1; 8 positions agree with TRBD1. The V gene end was trimmed by 6 bases and the J gene end by 9 bases; junction bases not matched to a gene: 13. Per the germline V gene, CDR1 is MNHEY and CDR2 is SVGEGT. This CDR3 region has 15 residues. This chain's CDR3 is CASRGQGNGWTEQFF. Written as DNA, the CDR3 is TGTGCCAGCAGAGGACAGGGTAACGGCTGGACTGAGCAGTTCTTC.

This clonotype has just a few counts. This rearrangement joins TRBV2 to TRBJ1-5, with D tentatively TRBD1 (6 bases). Germline V gene lookup returns CDR1 SNHLY and CDR2 FYNNEI. The CDR3 runs 18 residues. The V and J ends lost 5 bases and 4 bases respectively, with 24 bases between them. CDR3 DNA sequence: TGTGCCAGCAGTCCCCCGCCCCCGGACAGTACAGTAAATCAGCCCCAGCATTTT. Residues: CASSPPPPDSTVNQPQHF.

The chain combines TRBV9 with TRBJ1-2, with 7 bases matching TRBD1. In germline, CDR1 is SGDLS, CDR2 YYNGEE. V lost 2 bases, J lost 4 bases, and 5 bases stayed unmatched. This CDR3 contains 14 residues. CDR3 in amino acids: CASSVTNRGYGYTF. CDR3 bases: TGTGCCAGCAGCGTCACAAACAGGGGCTATGGCTACACCTTC.

The V call is TRBV7-8, the J call TRBJ2-1; 7 positions agree with TRBD1. Trimming cost V 6 bases and J 5 bases; bases outside gene matches: 10. The CDR3 has 15 residues. Germline V lookup: CDR1 SGHVS, CDR2 FQNEAQ. In DNA form, the CDR3 reads TGTGCCAGCAGTCGGTTAGGGGGCCCGGACAATGAGCAGTTCTTC. Translation: CASSRLGGPDNEQFF.

This clonotype was observed many times. The chain has TRBV24-1 and TRBJ2-1; 8 nucleotides align to TRBD2. This CDR3 has 16 amino acids. CDR1 KGHDR and CDR2 SFDVKD come from the germline V gene. With V trimmed by 1 base and J by 3 bases, 4 bases remained unmatched. The CDR3 DNA reads as TGTGCCACCAGTGATTTCGGGGGGGCAGGCTACAATGAGCAGTTCTTC. Translated: CATSDFGGAGYNEQFF.

The chain links TRBV10-2 to TRBJ2-5; TRBD2 matches 10 bases. The CDR3 has 15 amino acids. Trimming at V came to 6 bases and at J to 1 base, leaving 5 bases not matched to a gene. CDR1 and CDR2 (germline): WSHSY, SAAADI. DNA for the CDR3: TGCGCCAGCAGGAGGACTAGCGGCACCCAAGAGACCCAGTACTTC. Its protein is CASRRTSGTQETQYF.

The J gene is TRBJ1-2, the V gene TRBV5-8; D gene unclear. The CDR3 contains 12 residues. Germline CDR1 SGHTS, CDR2 YDEGEE. Between the trimmed V and J ends, which lost 3 bases and 8 bases, there was a span of 11 bases. The CDR3 loop is CASSWEYGGYTF. In nucleotides, the CDR3 is TGTGCCAGCAGCTGGGAGTATGGAGGCTACACCTTC.